The 10 T cell receptor beta chains below were found in one sample sequenced in a study of blood T cell repertoires in COVID-19. The data were produced by immunoSEQ multiplex PCR, yet TCRdb's version contains in-frame clones alone and is incomplete. This table has 200,000 or so clones, around 82% appearing once. Sequenced: PBMCs or T cells enriched from blood (not recorded which). These receptors all stem from a woman aged 50 to 65 who had been exposed to COVID-19.

As concerns this clone: The sample holds other DNA sequences that translate to the same CDR3. The chain couples TRBV18 to TRBJ1-2, with D perhaps TRBD1 (6 bases). The CDR3 is 14 amino acids. Trimming removed 2 bases from V and 2 bases from J, with 9 bases in between. Per germline, CDR1 KGHSH and CDR2 LQKENI. CDR3 bases: TGTGCCAGCTCACCAGGGGGCGCGAACTATGGCTACACCTTC. Amino acids: CASSPGGANYGYTF.

The chain recombines TRBV5-6 with TRBJ1-6; 7 bases are shared with TRBD1. The CDR3 covers 14 residues. The J segment lost 6 bases and the V segment lost 3 bases, leaving 3 bases of the junction unmatched. Germline-derived CDR1 and CDR2 are SGHDT and YYEEEE. The CDR3 nucleotides are TGTGCCAGCAGCTCGACAGGGCTTAATTCACCCCTCCACTTT. Its translation is CASSSTGLNSPLHF.

The chain uses TRBV18 and TRBJ1-2, with TRBD1 as a possible D gene (6 bases). The CDR3 spans 13 residues. The ends were cut back, 2 bases at V and 6 bases at J, with 10 bases in the middle. Germline lookup yields CDR1 KGHSH and CDR2 LQKENI. The CDR3 spells CASSPAGDHGYTF. The CDR3 bases are TGTGCCAGCTCACCAGCAGGGGACCATGGCTACACCTTC.

The CDR3 loop is CASSLTPTGTNEKLFF. As DNA, the CDR3 is TGTGCCAGCAGCCTTACCCCGACCGGGACTAATGAAAAACTGTTTTTT. The chain is built from TRBV27 and TRBJ1-4, with D unclear. Trimming took 6 bases from V and 2 from J, leaving 16 bases between them. Germline V lookup: CDR1 MNHEY, CDR2 SMNVEV (reference sequence). This CDR3 is built from 16 residues.

CDR3 region: CASIEGQGATEAFF. CDR3 coding DNA: TGTGCCAGCATCGAGGGGCAGGGGGCTACTGAAGCTTTCTTT. This chain links TRBV12-1 with TRBJ1-1; no DNA check was done on the table's D call, TRBD1. TRBV12-1 is a pseudogene. CDR3 length: 14 residues.

The chain carries TRBV5-1 and TRBJ2-1; 13 nucleotides match TRBD2. This CDR3 contains 19 residues. After removal of 4 bases from V and 3 bases from J, the junction contained 13 bases not matched to a gene. Germline CDR1 is SGHRS and CDR2 is YFSETQ. CDR3 coding DNA: TGCGCCAGCAGCCCCGGCCCCGGGACTAGCGGGGCTTTCTACAATGAGCAGTTCTTC. Amino acid sequence: CASSPGPGTSGAFYNEQFF.

This chain joins TRBV19 and TRBJ1-2; D gene ambiguous. Trimming stripped 8 bases from V and 0 bases from J, with 13 bases between. The CDR3 totals 14 residues. The germline V gene has CDR1 LNHDA and CDR2 SQIVND (reference sequence). The CDR3 DNA reads as TGTGCCAGTGCCGGGGTACCAGCTAACTATGGCTACACCTTC. Its translation is CASAGVPANYGYTF.

The V call is TRBV27, the J call TRBJ2-1; 7 bases are shared with TRBD1. The V gene's germline CDR1 is MNHEY and CDR2 SMNVEV (reference sequence). CDR3 length: 14 amino acids. V lost 3 bases, J lost 9 bases, and 8 bases stayed unmatched. CDR3 sequence: CASSLVEGAAEQFF. The CDR3 nucleotides read TGTGCCAGCAGTTTGGTTGAGGGGGCGGCTGAGCAGTTCTTC.

The rearrangement joins TRBV5-6 to TRBJ1-3; D remains unclear. The CDR3 extends over 15 amino acids. Germline V gene lookup returns CDR1 SGHDT and CDR2 YYEEEE. V was pared by 0 bases and J by 10 bases, with 17 bases between. The CDR3 region has the DNA TGTGCCAGCAGCTTGGATGCAGGAGGAGGGCGGACCATATATTTT. It codes for CASSLDAGGGRTIYF.

The rearrangement links TRBV19 to TRBJ2-3; TRBD2 matches 11 bases. The CDR3 has 16 residues. V was pared by 5 bases and J by 0 bases, with 4 bases of the junction left unmatched. Germline V lookup: CDR1 LNHDA, CDR2 SQIVND (reference sequence). The CDR3 coding sequence is TGTGCCAGTAGTCCATCTAGCGGGGGGAGCACAGATACGCAGTATTTT. It is translated as CASSPSSGGSTDTQYF.